This T cell receptor beta chain was profiled in a study of response to subunit inactivated influenza vaccine. Comments on this clonotype: The antigen is unknown.

Looked up from germline, CDR1 is MDHEN and CDR2 is SYDVKM. V dropped 6 bases and J dropped 5; count of bases not matched to a gene: 8. This CDR3 is built from 15 residues. TCRdb redid the calling of the RT-PCR reads with MiXCR, one entry per CDR3 protein. Of some 850,000 distinct CDR3 sequences listed, 15% to 20% were seen once; the top ten hold approximately 11%. Study outcomes and limitations: Researchers suggested that each seasonal influenza vaccination recruits few new T cells.

The sample was PBMCs from blood, taken 5 days after vaccination. The chain has TRBV28 and TRBJ1-5; TRBD1 aligns across 9 bases. The TCR sequence derives from a man aged 45-65 years who received an inactivated influenza vaccine. CDR3 residues: CASRDNRGPHQPQHF. DNA for the CDR3: TGTGCCAGCAGGGATAACAGGGGGCCTCATCAGCCCCAGCATTTT.